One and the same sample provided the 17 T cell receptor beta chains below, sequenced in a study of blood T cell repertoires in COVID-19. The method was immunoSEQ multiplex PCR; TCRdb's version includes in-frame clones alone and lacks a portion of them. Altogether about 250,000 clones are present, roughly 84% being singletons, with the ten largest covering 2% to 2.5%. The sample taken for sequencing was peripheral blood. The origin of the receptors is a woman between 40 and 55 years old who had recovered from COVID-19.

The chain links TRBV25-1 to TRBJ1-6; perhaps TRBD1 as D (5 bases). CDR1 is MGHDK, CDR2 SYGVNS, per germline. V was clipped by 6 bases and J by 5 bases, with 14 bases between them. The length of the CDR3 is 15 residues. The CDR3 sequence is CASRSLAGNNSPLHF. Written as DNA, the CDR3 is TGTGCCAGCAGGTCATTGGCAGGGAATAATTCACCCCTCCACTTT.

CDR3 protein: CASSLARADTQYF. The CDR3 DNA follows: TGTGCCAGCAGCTTGGCGAGGGCAGATACGCAGTATTTT. J is TRBJ2-3 and V is TRBV5-4, with D possibly matching TRBD2 (5 bases). Germline CDR1 is SGHNT and CDR2 is YYREEE (reference sequence). This CDR3 region has 13 residues. Trimming pared 0 bases from V and 4 bases from J, leaving 6 bases between.

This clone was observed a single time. CDR3 amino acids: CASSSRQGLSNQPQHF. CDR3 sequence (DNA): TGTGCCAGCAGTTCAAGGCAGGGGCTCTCTAATCAGCCCCAGCATTTT. The rearrangement links TRBV6-5 to TRBJ1-5; the D gene is possibly TRBD1 (6 bases). In germline, CDR1 is MNHEY, CDR2 SVGAGI. Trimming took 4 bases from V and 4 from J, leaving 17 bases between them. The CDR3 has 16 residues.

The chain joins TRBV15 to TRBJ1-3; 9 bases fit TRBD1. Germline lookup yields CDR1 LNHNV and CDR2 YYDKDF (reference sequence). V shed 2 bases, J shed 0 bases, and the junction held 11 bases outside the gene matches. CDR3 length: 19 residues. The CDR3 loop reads CATSRQGQGRGSSGNTIYF. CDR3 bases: TGTGCCACCAGCAGACAAGGACAGGGGAGGGGAAGCTCTGGAAACACCATATATTTT.

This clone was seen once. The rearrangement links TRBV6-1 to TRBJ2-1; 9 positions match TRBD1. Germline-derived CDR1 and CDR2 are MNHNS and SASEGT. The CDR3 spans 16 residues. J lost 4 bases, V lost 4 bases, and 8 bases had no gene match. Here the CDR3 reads CASSAPGTGIYNEQFF. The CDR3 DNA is TGTGCCAGCAGTGCCCCCGGGACAGGGATATACAATGAGCAGTTCTTC.

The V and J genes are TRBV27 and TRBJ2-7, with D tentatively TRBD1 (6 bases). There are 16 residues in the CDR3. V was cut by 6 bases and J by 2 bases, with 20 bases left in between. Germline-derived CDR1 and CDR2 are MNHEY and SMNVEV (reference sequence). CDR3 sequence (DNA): TGTGCCAGCAGCCCCAAGGGGTCAGGGGACCCCTACGAGCAGTACTTC. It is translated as CASSPKGSGDPYEQYF.

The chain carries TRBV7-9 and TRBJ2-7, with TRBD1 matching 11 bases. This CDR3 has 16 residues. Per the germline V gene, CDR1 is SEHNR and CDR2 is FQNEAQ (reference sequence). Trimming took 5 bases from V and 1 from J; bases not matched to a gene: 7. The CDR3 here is CASSPGQGAGSYEQYF. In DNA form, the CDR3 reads TGTGCCAGCAGCCCAGGACAGGGGGCCGGGTCCTACGAGCAGTACTTC.

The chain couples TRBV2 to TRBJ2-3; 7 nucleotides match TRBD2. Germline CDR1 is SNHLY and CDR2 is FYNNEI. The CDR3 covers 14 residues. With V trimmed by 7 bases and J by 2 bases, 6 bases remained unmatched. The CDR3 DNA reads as TGTGCCAGCAATCCGGGACTACACACAGATACGCAGTATTTT. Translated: CASNPGLHTDTQYF.

The CDR3, as DNA: TGCAGCGTGTCCAGCATAGCGGGGGGCGGGACCTACGAGCAGTACTTC. Protein sequence: CSVSSIAGGGTYEQYF. The chain combines TRBV29-1 with TRBJ2-7; TRBD2 agrees at 10 bases. Trimming removed 6 bases from V and 2 bases from J; junction bases left unmatched: 13. Germline-derived CDR1 and CDR2 are SQVTM and ANQGSEA. This CDR3 comprises 16 residues.

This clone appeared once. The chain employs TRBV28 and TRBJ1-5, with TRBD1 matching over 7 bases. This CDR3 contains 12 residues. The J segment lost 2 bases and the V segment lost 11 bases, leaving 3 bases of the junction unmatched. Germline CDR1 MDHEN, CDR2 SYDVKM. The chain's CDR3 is CAWGTGNQPQHF. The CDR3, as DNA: TGTGCCTGGGGGACAGGCAATCAGCCCCAGCATTTT.

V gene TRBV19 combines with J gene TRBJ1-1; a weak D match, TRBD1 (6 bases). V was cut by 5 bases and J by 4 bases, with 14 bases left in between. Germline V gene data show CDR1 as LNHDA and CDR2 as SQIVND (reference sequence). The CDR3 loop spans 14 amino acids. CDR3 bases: TGTGCCAGTAGTGACACAGGGTTTGGCACTGAAGCTTTCTTT. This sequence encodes CASSDTGFGTEAFF.

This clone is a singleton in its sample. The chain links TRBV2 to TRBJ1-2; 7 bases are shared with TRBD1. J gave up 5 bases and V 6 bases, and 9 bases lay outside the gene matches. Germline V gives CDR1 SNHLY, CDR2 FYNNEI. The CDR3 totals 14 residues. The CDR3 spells CASRGDSSYYGYTF. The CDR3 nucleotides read TGTGCCAGCAGGGGGGACAGCTCCTATTATGGCTACACCTTC.

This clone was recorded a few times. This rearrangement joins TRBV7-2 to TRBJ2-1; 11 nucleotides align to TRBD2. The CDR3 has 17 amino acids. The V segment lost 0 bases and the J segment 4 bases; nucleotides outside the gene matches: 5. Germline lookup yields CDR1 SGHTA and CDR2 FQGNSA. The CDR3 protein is CASSLAASGGLYNEQFF. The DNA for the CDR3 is TGTGCCAGCAGCTTAGCGGCTAGCGGGGGGCTATACAATGAGCAGTTCTTC.

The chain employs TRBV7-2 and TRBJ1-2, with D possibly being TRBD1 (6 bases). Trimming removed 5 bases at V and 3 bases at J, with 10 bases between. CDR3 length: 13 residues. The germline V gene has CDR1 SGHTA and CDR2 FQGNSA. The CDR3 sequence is CASSPHRDYGYTF. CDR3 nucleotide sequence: TGTGCCAGCAGCCCACACAGGGACTATGGCTACACCTTC.

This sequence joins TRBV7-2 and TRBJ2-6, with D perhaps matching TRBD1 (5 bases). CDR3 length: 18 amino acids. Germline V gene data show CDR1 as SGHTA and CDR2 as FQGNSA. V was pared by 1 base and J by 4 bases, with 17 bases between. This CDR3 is CASSLGAPRGSGANVLTF. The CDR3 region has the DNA TGTGCCAGCAGCTTAGGGGCTCCAAGGGGCTCCGGGGCCAACGTCCTGACTTTC.

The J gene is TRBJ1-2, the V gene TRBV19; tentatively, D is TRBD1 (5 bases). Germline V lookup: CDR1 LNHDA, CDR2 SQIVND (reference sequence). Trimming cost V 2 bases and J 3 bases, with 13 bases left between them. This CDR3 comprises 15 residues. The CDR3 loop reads CASSIFGQPYYGYTF. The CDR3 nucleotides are TGTGCCAGTAGTATATTCGGACAACCTTACTATGGCTACACCTTC.

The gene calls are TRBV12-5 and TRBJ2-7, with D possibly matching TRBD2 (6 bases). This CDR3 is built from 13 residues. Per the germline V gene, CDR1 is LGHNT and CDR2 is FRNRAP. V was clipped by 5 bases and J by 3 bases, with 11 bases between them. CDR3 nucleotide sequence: TGTGCTAGTGGTCCGGGACTGTACTACGAGCAGTACTTC. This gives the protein CASGPGLYYEQYF.